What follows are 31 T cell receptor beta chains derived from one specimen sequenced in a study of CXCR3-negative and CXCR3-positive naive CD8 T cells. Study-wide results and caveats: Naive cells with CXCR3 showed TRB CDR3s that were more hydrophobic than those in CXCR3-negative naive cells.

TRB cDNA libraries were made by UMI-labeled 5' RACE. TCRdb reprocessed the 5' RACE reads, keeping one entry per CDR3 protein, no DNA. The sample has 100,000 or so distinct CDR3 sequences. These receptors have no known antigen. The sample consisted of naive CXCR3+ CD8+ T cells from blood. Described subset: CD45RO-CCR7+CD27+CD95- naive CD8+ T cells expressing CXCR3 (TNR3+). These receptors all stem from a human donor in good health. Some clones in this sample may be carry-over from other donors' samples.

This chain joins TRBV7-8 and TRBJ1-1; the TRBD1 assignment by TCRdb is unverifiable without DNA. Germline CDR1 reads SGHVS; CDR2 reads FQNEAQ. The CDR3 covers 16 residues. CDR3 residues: CASSYESGQQNTEAFF.

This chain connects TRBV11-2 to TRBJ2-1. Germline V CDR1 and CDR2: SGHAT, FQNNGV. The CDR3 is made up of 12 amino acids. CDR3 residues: CASSPREWEQFF.

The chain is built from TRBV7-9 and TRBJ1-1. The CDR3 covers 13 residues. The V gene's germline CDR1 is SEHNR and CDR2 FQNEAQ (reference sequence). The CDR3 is CASSFGMNTEAFF.

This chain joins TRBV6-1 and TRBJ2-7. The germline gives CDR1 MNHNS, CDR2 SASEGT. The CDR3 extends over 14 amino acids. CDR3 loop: CAISDGLLSYEQYF.

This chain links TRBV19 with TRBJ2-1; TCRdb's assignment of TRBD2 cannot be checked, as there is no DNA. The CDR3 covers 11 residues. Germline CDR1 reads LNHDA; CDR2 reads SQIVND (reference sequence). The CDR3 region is CASSMGTAGLF.

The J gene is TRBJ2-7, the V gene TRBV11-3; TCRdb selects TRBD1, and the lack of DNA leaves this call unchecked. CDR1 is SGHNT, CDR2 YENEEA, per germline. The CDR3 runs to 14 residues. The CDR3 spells CASSLGTGRDEQYF.

Here the CDR3 reads CAINLQTWTGMSKNIQYF. The chain links TRBV5-1 to TRBJ2-4; TCRdb's D gene call, TRBD1, goes unchecked for lack of DNA. Germline CDR1 is SGHRS and CDR2 is YFSETQ. CDR3 length: 18 residues.

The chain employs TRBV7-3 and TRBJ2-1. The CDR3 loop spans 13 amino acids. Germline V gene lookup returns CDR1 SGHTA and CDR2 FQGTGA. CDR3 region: CASSVGVGNEQFF.

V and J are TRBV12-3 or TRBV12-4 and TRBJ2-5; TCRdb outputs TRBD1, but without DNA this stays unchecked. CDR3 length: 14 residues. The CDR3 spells CASSSRDRGETQYF.

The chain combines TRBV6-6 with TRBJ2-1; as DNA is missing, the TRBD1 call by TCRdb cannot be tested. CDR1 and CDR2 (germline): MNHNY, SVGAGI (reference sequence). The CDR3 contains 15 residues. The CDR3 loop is CASSYADRAYNEQFF.

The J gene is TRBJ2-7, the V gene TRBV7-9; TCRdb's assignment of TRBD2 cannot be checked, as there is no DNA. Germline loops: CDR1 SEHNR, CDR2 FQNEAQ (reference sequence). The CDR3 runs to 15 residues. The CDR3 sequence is CASSPLGQRSYEQYF.

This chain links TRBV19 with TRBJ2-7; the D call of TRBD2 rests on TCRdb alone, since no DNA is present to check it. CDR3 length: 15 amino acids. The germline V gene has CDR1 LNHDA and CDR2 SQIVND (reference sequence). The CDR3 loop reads CASSIVSSGDYEQYF.

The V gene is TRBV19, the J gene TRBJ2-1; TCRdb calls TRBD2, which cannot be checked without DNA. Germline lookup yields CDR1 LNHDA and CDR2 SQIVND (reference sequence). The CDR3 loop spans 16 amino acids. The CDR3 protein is CASSSGLAGGYNEQFF.

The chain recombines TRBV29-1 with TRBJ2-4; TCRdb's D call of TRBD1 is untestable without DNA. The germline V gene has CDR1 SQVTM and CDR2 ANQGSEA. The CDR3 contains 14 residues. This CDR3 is CSVDTGVPKNTQYF.

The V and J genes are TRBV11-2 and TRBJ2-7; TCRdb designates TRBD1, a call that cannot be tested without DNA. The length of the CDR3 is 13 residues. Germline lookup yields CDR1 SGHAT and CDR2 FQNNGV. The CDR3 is CASSTTGGYEQYF.

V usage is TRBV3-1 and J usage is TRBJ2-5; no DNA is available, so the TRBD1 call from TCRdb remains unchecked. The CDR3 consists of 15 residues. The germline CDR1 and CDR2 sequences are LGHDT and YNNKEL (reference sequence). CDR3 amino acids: CASSQDRQGVETQYF.

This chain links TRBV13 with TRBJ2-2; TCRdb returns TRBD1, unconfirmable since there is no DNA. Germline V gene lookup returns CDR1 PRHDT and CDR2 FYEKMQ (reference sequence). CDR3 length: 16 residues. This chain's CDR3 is CASSYWTGANTGELFF.

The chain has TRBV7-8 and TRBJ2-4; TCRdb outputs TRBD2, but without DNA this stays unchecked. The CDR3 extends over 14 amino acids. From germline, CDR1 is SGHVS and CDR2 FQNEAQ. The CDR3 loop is CASSSGGPQNIQYF.

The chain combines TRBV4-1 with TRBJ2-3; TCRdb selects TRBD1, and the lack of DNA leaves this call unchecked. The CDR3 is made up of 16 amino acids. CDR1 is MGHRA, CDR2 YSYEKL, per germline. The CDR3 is CASSRTGGFLGDTQYF.

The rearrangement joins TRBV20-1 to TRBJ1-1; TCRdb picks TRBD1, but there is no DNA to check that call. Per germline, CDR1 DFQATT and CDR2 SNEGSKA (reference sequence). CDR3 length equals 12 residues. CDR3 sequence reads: CSASQGNTEAFF.

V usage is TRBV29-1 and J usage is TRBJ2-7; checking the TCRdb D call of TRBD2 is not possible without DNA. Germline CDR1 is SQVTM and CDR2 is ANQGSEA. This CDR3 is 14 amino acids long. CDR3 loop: CSVEGAGSSYEQYF.

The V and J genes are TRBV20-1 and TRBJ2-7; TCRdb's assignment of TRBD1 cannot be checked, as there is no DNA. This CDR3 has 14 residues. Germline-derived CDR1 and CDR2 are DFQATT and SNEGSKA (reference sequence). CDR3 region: CSAPGTTLSYEQYF.

CDR3 sequence: CASGHDRNTEAFF. This chain connects TRBV6-5 to TRBJ1-1; TCRdb picks TRBD1, but there is no DNA to check that call. CDR1 and CDR2 from the germline V gene are MNHEY and SVGAGI. The CDR3 runs to 13 residues.

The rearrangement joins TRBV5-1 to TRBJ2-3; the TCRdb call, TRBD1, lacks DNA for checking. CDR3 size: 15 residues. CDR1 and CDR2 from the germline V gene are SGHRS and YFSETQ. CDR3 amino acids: CASSFSGHGGDTQYF.

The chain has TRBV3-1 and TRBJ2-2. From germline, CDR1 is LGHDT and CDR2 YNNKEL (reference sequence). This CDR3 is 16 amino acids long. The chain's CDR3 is CASSQFRVSNTGELFF.

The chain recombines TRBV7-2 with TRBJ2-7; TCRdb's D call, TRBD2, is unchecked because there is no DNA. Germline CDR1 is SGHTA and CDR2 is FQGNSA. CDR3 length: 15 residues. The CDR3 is CASIVGQHPLYEQYF.

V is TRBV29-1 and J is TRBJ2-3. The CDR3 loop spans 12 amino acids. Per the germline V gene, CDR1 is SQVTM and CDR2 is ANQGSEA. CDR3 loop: CSVEDFTDTQYF.

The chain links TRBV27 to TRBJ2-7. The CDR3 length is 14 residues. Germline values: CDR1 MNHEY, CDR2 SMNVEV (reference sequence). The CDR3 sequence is CASSLSIWGSEQYF.

CDR3 protein: CASRAASPRETQYF. V is TRBV21-1 and J is TRBJ2-5; TCRdb selects TRBD1, and the lack of DNA leaves this call unchecked. TRBV21-1 is deemed a pseudogene. The CDR3 loop spans 14 amino acids.

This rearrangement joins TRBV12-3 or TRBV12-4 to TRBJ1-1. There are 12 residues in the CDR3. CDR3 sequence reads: CASSSGGVEAFF.

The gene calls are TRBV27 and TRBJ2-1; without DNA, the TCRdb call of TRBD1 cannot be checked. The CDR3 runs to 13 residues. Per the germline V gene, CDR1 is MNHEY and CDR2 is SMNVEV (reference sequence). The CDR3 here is CASSLTGYNEQFF.